These T cell receptor beta chains were read from a single sample in a study of blood T cell repertoires in COVID-19. TCRdb's table, derived via immunoSEQ multiplex PCR, lists solely in-frame clones and lacks some. Of more than 140,000 clones detected, roughly 84% appear once; the ten largest clones hold about 7.8%. The sample taken for sequencing was peripheral blood. The receptors here all came from a woman in her fifties or sixties in a cohort sampled during active or convalescent COVID-19. The CDR3 runs from the conserved cysteine through the conserved F or W. A D gene is named only where the DNA matches it firmly. Not every row has a clone size; where given, it reads once, few, many or a size class.

NA	TRBJ1-1	NA	TRBV10-3	TGTGCCATCAGTGAGCCGCAGAGGAGCGCTGAAGCTTTCTTT	CAISEPQRSAEAFF
NA	TRBJ2-1	NA	TRBV7-6	TGTGCCAGCAGTCCAGGGTTTTACAATGAGCAGTTCTTC	CASSPGFYNEQFF
NA	TRBJ2-7	TRBD1	TRBV2	TGTGCCAGCAGGAACCGGGACAGGGCGGTTCGCGAGCAGTACTTC	CASRNRDRAVREQYF
NA	TRBJ2-2	NA	TRBV7-3	TGTGCCAGCAGCTTCAGCCATATAGCAGGGGCCGGGGAGCTGTTTTTT	CASSFSHIAGAGELFF
NA	TRBJ2-1	NA	TRBV1	TGCACCAGCAGCCCGCGGGGAAGGGTGAGGAACAATGAGCAGTTCTTC	CTSSPRGRVRNNEQFF
NA	TRBJ1-2	TRBD1	TRBV3-1/TRBV3-2	TGTGCCAGCAGCGGACAGGGGGGCTACACCTTC	CASSGQGGYTF
NA	TRBJ1-5	NA	TRBV27	TGTGCCTGTAAAAGGGGAGGCGGCAATCAGCCCCAGCATTTT	CACKRGGGNQPQHF
NA	TRBJ1-1	TRBD1	TRBV5-1	TGCGCCAGCAGAAGTGGGGACAGCGGAGCTGAAGCTTTCTTT	CASRSGDSGAEAFF
NA	TRBJ2-7	NA	TRBV4-1	TGCGCCAGCAGCCGAAGACAGGACTACGAGCAGTACTTC	CASSRRQDYEQYF
NA	TRBJ2-3	NA	TRBV3-1/TRBV3-2	TGTGCCAGCAGCCAAGTGGTCGGGGATACGCAGTATTTT	CASSQVVGDTQYF
NA	TRBJ2-5	NA	TRBV7-3	TGTGCCAGCAGCTTAACTGCAGGGGGGGAGACCCAGTACTTC	CASSLTAGGETQYF
NA	TRBJ1-4	NA	TRBV4-1	TGCGCCAGCAGCCAAGACCCGAGGAATGAAAAACTGTTTTTT	CASSQDPRNEKLFF
NA	TRBJ2-5	TRBD2	TRBV5-1	TGCGCCAGCAGAGAGTTTGGGACTAGCAATAGCCCCTTCCAAGAGACCCAGTACTTC	CASREFGTSNSPFQETQYF
NA	TRBJ2-7	NA	TRBV14	TGTGCCAGCAGCCAACTCAGACAGGCCCTGGGGGAGCAGTACTTC	CASSQLRQALGEQYF
NA	TRBJ2-5	NA	TRBV5-1	TGCGCCAGCAGCTTGGCTGCGGGGGGACAGGAGACCCAGTACTTC	CASSLAAGGQETQYF
NA	TRBJ1-1	TRBD1	TRBV11-2	TGTGCCAGCAGCTTAGAAAACCAGGGGGGCACTGAAGCTTTCTTT	CASSLENQGGTEAFF
NA	TRBJ1-3	NA	TRBV7-6	TGTGCCAGCAGCCCCGGACAGAGAAACACCATATATTTT	CASSPGQRNTIYF
NA	TRBJ2-5	TRBD2	TRBV30	TGTGCCTGGAGTAGCGGGGGGGCGGGAGAGACCCAGTACTTC	CAWSSGGAGETQYF
NA	TRBJ1-1	NA	TRBV4-1	TGCGCCAGCGAGGTGGAGTTGAACACTGAAGCTTTCTTT	CASEVELNTEAFF
NA	TRBJ2-3	TRBD2	TRBV9	TGTGCCAGCAGCGTAGAGTGGGCGGGGGACACAGATACGCAGTATTTT	CASSVEWAGDTDTQYF
NA	TRBJ2-1	TRBD1	TRBV7-9	TGTGCCAGCAGCGCTCGACTGACAGGGTTCATGTACAATGAGCAGTTCTTC	CASSARLTGFMYNEQFF
NA	TRBJ1-6	NA	TRBV6-5	TGTGCCAGCAGTTACTCGGTACAGTTTTATAATTCACCCCTCCACTTT	CASSYSVQFYNSPLHF
NA	TRBJ2-1	NA	TRBV7-3	TGTGCCAGCAGCTTATCGAGCTCCTACAATGAGCAGTTCTTC	CASSLSSSYNEQFF
NA	TRBJ1-1	NA	TRBV9	TGTGCCAGCAGCGGCAACTGGGGGGAAGGGAACACTGAAGCTTTCTTT	CASSGNWGEGNTEAFF
NA	TRBJ1-2	NA	TRBV30	TGTGCCTGGAGTGTACGGAGGAGGGGCGTAGATGGCTACACCTTC	CAWSVRRRGVDGYTF
NA	TRBJ1-1	NA	TRBV6-4	TGTGCCAGCAGACCCGACAGGATTTCGGACACTGAAGCTTTCTTT	CASRPDRISDTEAFF
NA	TRBJ2-2	NA	TRBV7-2	TGTGCCAGCAGCTTAGTCCAGGGAACCGGGGAGCTGTTTTTT	CASSLVQGTGELFF
NA	TRBJ2-5	NA	TRBV5-5	TGTGCCAGCAGCTTGGAGGGGGGGTCATACCAAGAGACCCAGTACTTC	CASSLEGGSYQETQYF
NA	TRBJ2-1	TRBD2	TRBV11-2	TGTGCCAGCAGCTTAGGAGGACTAGCGGAGCAGTTCTTC	CASSLGGLAEQFF
NA	TRBJ2-1	NA	TRBV11-2	TGTGCCAGCAGCTTATTAGTAGAGCAGTTCTTC	CASSLLVEQFF
NA	TRBJ1-1	NA	TRBV4-3	TGCGCCAGCAGCCAAAAGACCGGACTTGGTGGGGTTTTCTTT	CASSQKTGLGGVFF
NA	TRBJ2-2	TRBD2	TRBV24-1	TGTGCCACCAGTGGCCGAGGGAGGGCCTTGAACACCGGGGAGCTGTTTTTT	CATSGRGRALNTGELFF
NA	TRBJ1-5	NA	TRBV5-7	TGTGCCAGCAGCTTGGGAGGGGGGGATCAGCCCCAGCATTTT	CASSLGGGDQPQHF
NA	TRBJ1-5	NA	TRBV19	TGTGCCAGTACCCTTGGGGGCGCCGGGCAGCCCCAGCATTTT	CASTLGGAGQPQHF
NA	TRBJ2-2	NA	TRBV21-1	TGTGCCAGCAGCAAAGGCCGGTTCAAAGGACACGCGAACACCGGGGAGCTGTTTTTT	CASSKGRFKGHANTGELFF
NA	TRBJ2-2	NA	TRBV18	TGTGCCAGCTCGTCCGGGACAATCACCGGGGAGCTGTTTTTT	CASSSGTITGELFF
once	TRBJ2-7	TRBD1	TRBV5-5	TGTGCCAGCAGCCTGAATTCCGGGACAGAGCCCTACGAGCAGTACTTC	CASSLNSGTEPYEQYF
NA	TRBJ2-3	NA	TRBV3-1/TRBV3-2	TGTGCCAGCATTCCGAGTGAACGCACAGATACGCAGTATTTT	CASIPSERTDTQYF
NA	TRBJ2-5	TRBD2	TRBV14	TGTGCCAGCAGCCCTTCGACTAGCGGGCAAGAGACCCAGTACTTC	CASSPSTSGQETQYF
NA	TRBJ2-5	NA	TRBV5-1	TGCGCCAGCAGCTTGGCCGCTAGGGGTCAAGAGACCCAGTACTTC	CASSLAARGQETQYF
once	TRBJ2-5	TRBD1	TRBV27	TGTGCCAGCAGTCCAGTCGACAGGGTTGGGGCAGAGACCCAGTACTTC	CASSPVDRVGAETQYF
NA	TRBJ1-1	TRBD1	TRBV10-3	TGTGCCTCAGGGAGGTACAGGGGTTCAGCCTTGAACACTGAAGCTTTCTTT	CASGRYRGSALNTEAFF
NA	TRBJ2-1	NA	TRBV6-2/TRBV6-3	TGTGCCAGCAGTTACCGGCTAGCGATCGATGAGCAGTTCTTC	CASSYRLAIDEQFF
NA	TRBJ1-5	TRBD1	TRBV30	TGTGCCTGGAGCCGACCGGACAGGGAGACATATAGCAATCAGCCCCAGCATTTT	CAWSRPDRETYSNQPQHF
NA	TRBJ2-3	TRBD1	TRBV6-5	TGTGCCAGCAGTTACGGGACAGGGGTTGTCGCAGATACGCAGTATTTT	CASSYGTGVVADTQYF
NA	TRBJ1-2	NA	TRBV18	TGTGCCAGCTCACCACTTCCGACAGGCAAACTCGATGGCTACACCTTC	CASSPLPTGKLDGYTF
NA	TRBJ1-4	NA	TRBV4-1	TGCGCCAGCAGCCAAGGGATAGGGGGGGCGTCGGGAAGTGAAAAACTGTTTTTT	CASSQGIGGASGSEKLFF
NA	TRBJ1-2	NA	TRBV27	TGTGCCAGCAGTTCCGGAGGGGTAGGGTATGGCTACACCTTC	CASSSGGVGYGYTF
NA	TRBJ2-7	NA	TRBV7-6	TGTGCCAGCAGCTCATCCCAGGGCCGCGAGCAGTACTTC	CASSSSQGREQYF
NA	TRBJ2-3	TRBD2	TRBV6-1	TGTGCCAGCAGTGTGCGAGCGGGGGGCCCAACAGATACGCAGTATTTT	CASSVRAGGPTDTQYF
once	TRBJ1-5	NA	TRBV19	TGTGCCAGTAGTATGATCCCAGGGGGCAATCAGCCCCAGCATTTT	CASSMIPGGNQPQHF
NA	TRBJ1-2	TRBD1	TRBV7-2	TGTGCCAGCAGCCCTAACCCGGGACAGAACTATGGCTACACCTTC	CASSPNPGQNYGYTF
NA	TRBJ2-3	NA	TRBV11-2	TGTGCCAGCAGCGCGAGCACAGATACGCAGTATTTT	CASSASTDTQYF
NA	TRBJ1-6	NA	TRBV4-3	TGCGCCAGCAGCCAAGCGGTTTTAGGGGGTTCTTCACCCCTCCACTTT	CASSQAVLGGSSPLHF